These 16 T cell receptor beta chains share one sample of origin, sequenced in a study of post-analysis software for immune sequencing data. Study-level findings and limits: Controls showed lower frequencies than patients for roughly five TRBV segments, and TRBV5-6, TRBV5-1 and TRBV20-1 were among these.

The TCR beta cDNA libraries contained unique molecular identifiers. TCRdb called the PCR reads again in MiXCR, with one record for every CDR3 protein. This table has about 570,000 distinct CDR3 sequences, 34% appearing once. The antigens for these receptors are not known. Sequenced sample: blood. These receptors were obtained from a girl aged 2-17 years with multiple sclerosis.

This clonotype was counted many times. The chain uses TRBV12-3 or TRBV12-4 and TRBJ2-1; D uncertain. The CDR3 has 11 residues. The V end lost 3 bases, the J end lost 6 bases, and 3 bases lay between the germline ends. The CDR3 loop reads CASSFGNEQFF. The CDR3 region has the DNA TGTGCCAGCAGTTTTGGCAATGAGCAGTTCTTC.

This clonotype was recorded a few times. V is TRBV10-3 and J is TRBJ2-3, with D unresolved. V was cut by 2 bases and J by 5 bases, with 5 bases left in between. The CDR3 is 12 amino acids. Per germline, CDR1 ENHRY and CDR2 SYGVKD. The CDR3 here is CAISEEVDTQYF. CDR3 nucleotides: TGTGCCATCAGTGAGGAGGTAGATACGCAGTATTTT.

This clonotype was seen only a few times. In DNA form, the CDR3 reads TGTGCCAGCAGCGAAAGGGGGGGTTCTACTCAAGAGACCCAGTACTTC. Its translation is CASSERGGSTQETQYF. This chain joins TRBV21-1 and TRBJ2-5; the DNA was not used to check the table's D call, TRBD1. TRBV21-1 has pseudogene status. The CDR3 extends over 16 amino acids.

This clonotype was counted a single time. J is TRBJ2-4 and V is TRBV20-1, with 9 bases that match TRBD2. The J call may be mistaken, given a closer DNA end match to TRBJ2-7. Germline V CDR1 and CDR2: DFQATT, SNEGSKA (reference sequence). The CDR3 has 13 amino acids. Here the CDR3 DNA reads TGCAGTGCTAGACTTAGCGGGGGCTACGAGCAGTACTTC. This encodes CSARLSGGYEQYF.

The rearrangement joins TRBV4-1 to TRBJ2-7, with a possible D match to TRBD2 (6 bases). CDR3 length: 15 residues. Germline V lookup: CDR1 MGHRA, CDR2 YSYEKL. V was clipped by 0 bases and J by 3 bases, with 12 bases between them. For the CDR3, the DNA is TGCGCCAGCAGCCAAGATCCAGGAGGGAACTACGAGCAGTACTTC. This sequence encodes CASSQDPGGNYEQYF.

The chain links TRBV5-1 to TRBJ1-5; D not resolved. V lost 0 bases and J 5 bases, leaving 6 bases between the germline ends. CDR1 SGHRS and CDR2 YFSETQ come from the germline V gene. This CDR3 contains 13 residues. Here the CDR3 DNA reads TGCGCCAGCAGCTTGGTCCCAGATCAGCCCCAGCATTTT. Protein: CASSLVPDQPQHF.

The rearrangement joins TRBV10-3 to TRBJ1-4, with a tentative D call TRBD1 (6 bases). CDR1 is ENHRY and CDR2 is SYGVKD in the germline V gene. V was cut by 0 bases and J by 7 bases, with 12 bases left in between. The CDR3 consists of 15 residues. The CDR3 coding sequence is TGTGCCATCAGTGAGTCGAGGGGGAGAAGTGAAAAACTGTTTTTT. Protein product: CAISESRGRSEKLFF.

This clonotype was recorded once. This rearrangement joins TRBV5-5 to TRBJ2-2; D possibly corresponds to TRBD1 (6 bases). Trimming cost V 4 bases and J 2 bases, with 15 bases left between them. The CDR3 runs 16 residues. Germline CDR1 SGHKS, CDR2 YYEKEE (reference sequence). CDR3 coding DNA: TGTGCCAGCAGCCTCTGGACAGTTATTAACACCGGGGAGCTGTTTTTT. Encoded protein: CASSLWTVINTGELFF.

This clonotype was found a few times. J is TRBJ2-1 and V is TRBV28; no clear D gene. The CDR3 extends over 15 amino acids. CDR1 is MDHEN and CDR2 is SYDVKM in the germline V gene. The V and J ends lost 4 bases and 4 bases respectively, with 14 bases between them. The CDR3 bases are TGTGCCAGCAGTTCCTCTAGATTAGGTTACAATGAGCAGTTCTTC. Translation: CASSSSRLGYNEQFF.

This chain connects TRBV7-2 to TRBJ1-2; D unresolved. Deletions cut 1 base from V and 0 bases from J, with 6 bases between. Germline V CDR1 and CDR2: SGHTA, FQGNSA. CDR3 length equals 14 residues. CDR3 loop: CASSLDDTNYGYTF. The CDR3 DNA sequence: TGTGCCAGCAGCTTAGACGACACTAACTATGGCTACACCTTC.

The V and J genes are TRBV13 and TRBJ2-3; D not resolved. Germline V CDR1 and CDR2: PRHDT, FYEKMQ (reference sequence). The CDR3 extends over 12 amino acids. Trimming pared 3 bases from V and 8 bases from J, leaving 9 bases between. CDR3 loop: CASSLVRGTQYF. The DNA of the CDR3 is TGTGCCAGCAGCTTGGTTCGTGGTACGCAGTATTTT.

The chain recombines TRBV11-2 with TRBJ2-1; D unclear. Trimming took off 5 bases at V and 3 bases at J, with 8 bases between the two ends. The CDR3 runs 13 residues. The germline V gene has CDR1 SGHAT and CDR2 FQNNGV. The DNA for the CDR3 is TGTGCCAGCAGCCCCGGATACTACAATGAGCAGTTCTTC. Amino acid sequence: CASSPGYYNEQFF.

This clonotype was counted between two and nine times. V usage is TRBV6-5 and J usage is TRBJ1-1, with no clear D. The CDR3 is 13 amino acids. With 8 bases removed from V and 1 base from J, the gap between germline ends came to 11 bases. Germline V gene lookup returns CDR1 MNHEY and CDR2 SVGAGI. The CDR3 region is CASAFQWNTEAFF. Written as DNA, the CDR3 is TGTGCCAGCGCTTTCCAATGGAACACTGAAGCTTTCTTT.

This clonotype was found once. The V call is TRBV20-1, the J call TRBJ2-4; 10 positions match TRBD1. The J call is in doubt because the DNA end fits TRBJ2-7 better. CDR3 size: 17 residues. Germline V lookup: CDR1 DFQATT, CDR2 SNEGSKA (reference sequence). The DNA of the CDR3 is TGCAGTGCTAGAGATAGGACAGGGGGAAATCTCGTATACGAGCAGTACTTC. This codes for CSARDRTGGNLVYEQYF.

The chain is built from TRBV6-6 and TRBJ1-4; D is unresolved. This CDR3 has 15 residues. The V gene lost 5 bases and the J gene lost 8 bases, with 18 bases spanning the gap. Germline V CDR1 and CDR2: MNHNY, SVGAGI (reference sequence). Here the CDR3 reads CASSRTDWMEEKLFF. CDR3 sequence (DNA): TGTGCCAGCAGTCGAACCGATTGGATGGAGGAAAAACTGTTTTTT.

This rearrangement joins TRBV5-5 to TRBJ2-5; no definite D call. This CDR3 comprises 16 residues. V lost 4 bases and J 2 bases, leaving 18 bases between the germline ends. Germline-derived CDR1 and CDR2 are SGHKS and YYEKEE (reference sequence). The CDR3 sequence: CASSPFMLSRQETQYF. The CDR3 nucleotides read TGTGCCAGCAGCCCCTTCATGCTAAGCAGACAAGAGACCCAGTACTTC.